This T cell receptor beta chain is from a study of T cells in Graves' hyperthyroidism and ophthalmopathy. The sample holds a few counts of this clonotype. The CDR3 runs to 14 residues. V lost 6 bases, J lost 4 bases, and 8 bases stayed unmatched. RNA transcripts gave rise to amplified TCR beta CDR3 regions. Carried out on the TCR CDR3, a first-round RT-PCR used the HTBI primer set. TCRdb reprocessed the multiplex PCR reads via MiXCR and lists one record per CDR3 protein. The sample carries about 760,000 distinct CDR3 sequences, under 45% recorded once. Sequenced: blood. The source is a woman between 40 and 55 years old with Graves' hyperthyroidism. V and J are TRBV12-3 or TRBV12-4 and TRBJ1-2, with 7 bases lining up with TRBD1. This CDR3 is CASSSTGFGYGYTF. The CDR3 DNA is TGTGCCAGCAGCTCGACAGGGTTCGGCTATGGCTACACCTTC.